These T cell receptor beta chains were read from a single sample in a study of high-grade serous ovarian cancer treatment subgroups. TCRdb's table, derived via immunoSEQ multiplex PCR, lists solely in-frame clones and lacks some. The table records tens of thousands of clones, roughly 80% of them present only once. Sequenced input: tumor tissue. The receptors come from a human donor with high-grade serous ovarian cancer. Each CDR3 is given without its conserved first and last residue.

ASSYSHKQGIYEQY	TRBV6-5	TRBJ2-7
ASSRDRPTYNEQF	TRBV5-4	TRBJ2-1
ASSPTGLGTTEAF	TRBV18	TRBJ1-1
SVWENEKLF	TRBV29-1	TRBJ1-4
ASSRNSNTGELF	TRBV7-2	TRBJ2-2
ASSLESRGQF	TRBV7-9	TRBJ2-1
ASSLRVQGMNTEAF	TRBV5-1	TRBJ1-1
ASSFLGYFTDTQY	TRBV11-2	TRBJ2-3
ASSLWLAGGPTGELF	TRBV5-6	TRBJ2-2
ASSLHGTGKSGNTIY	TRBV16	TRBJ1-3
ASSFRHREQPQH	TRBV28	TRBJ1-5
ASSYGTADNEKLF	TRBV5-1	TRBJ1-4
ASSTQGAVDGELF	TRBV28	TRBJ2-2
ASSLSPGFGYT	TRBV27	TRBJ1-2
AWSVLGGLADPRNTGELF	TRBV30	TRBJ2-2
ASSQGLRVTNYGYT	TRBV28	TRBJ1-2